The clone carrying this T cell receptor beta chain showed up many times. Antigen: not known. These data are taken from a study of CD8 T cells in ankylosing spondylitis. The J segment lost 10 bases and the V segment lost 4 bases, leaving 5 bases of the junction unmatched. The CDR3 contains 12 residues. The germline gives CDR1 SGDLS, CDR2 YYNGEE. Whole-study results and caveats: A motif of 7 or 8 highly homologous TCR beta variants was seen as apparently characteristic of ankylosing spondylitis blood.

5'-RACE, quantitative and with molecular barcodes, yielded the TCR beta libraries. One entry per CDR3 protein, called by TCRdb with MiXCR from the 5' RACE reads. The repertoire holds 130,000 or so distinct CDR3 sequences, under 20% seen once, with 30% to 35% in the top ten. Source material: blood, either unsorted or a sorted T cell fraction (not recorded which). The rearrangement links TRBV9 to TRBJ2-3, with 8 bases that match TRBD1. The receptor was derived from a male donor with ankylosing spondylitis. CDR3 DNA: TGTGCCAGCAGCCTCGGACAGGGCTCGCAGTATTTT. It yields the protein CASSLGQGSQYF.